This T cell receptor (beta chain) was profiled in a study of STAT5B mutations in CD4+ large granular lymphocyte leukemia. Study as a whole: Among healthy donors, a particular HLA allele went with more CDR3 'QG' motifs. Points from the study as a whole: 8/27 top patient clones versus 2/35 control clones were TRBV06-family. Patient CD4-sorted repertoires stayed more clonal than healthy ones after leukemic-clone removal.

On this clone itself: The antigen remains unidentified.

As handled by the study authors: Lowest detectable productive clonotype frequency was 2.59 x 10-5. Generated by immunoSEQ multiplex PCR, the TCRdb table keeps only in-frame clones and is missing some. The V and J calls and the clone size are those of that table, but D and trimming were determined from the DNA. The repertoire holds about 30,000 clones, around four fifths seen once, with under 2.5% in the top ten. The V and J ends lost 3 bases and 4 bases, in that order; junction bases with no gene match: 7. CDR1 and CDR2 from the germline V gene are SGHTA and FQGNSA. This CDR3 spans 15 amino acids. The receptor was derived from a human donor in good health. The chain joins TRBV7-2 to TRBJ2-3; 7 bases line up with TRBD2. Material: CD4+ T cells from blood buffy coats. The CDR3 coding sequence is TGTGCCAGCAGCTTTCTGGGGAGGGCCTCAGATACGCAGTATTTT. This sequence encodes CASSFLGRASDTQYF.